This TCR beta chain was found in a study of control samples from healthy donors and cancer patients. The table came from immunoSEQ multiplex PCR; TCRdb's copy has only in-frame clones and leaves some out. The sample lists 100,000 to 150,000 clones, roughly 92% seen once, with approximately 0.58% in the top ten. CDR1 and CDR2 from the germline V gene are SQVTM and ANQGSEA. The V and J ends lost 6 bases and 5 bases, in that order; junction bases with no gene match: 9. The CDR3 contains 14 residues. The receptor comes from an elderly man with head and neck cancer. The chain links TRBV29-1 to TRBJ2-3, with TRBD1 matching over 9 bases. What was sequenced was PBMCs. The CDR3 nucleotides read TGCAGCGTCCTACCGGGACAGGGTAGAGATACGCAGTATTTT. Protein: CSVLPGQGRDTQYF.